This TCR beta chain emerged from a study of blood T cell repertoires in COVID-19. This table comes from immunoSEQ multiplex PCR, and its TCRdb copy is limited to in-frame clones, with some not included. The sample lists 200,000 to 250,000 clones, about 90% occurring once. Germline CDR1 and CDR2: MNHEY and SVGAGI. This CDR3 has 14 residues. V lost 6 bases, J lost 5 bases, and 4 bases stayed unmatched. The clonotype comes from a man aged 30-40 years who had been exposed to COVID-19. Material for sequencing was PBMCs or T cells enriched from blood (not recorded which). The chain employs TRBV6-5 and TRBJ2-1, with 10 bases aligning to TRBD1. The CDR3 sequence is CASSPGTGDNEQFF. The CDR3 coding sequence is TGTGCCAGCAGCCCCGGGACAGGGGACAATGAGCAGTTCTTC.